The clone carrying this T cell receptor (beta chain) was counted ten times or more. These data originate in a study of T cells in Graves' hyperthyroidism and ophthalmopathy. The CDR3 runs to 13 residues. Unmatched junction bases numbered 9, after V lost 5 bases and J lost 6 bases. From germline, CDR1 is SQVTM and CDR2 ANQGSEA. Amplification yielded TCR beta CDR3 regions, with RNA transcripts as the source. First-round RT-PCR of the TCR CDR3 relied on the HTBI primer set. TCRdb used MiXCR to reprocess the multiplex PCR reads, holding one entry per CDR3 protein. The sample contains some 620,000 distinct CDR3 sequences, under 20% of which appear only once.

The chain uses TRBV29-1 and TRBJ1-2; 7 bases match TRBD1. This TCR was recovered from a woman aged 30 to 39 with Graves' hyperthyroidism. Sequenced material: blood. CDR3 protein: CSVTGQNQDGYTF. CDR3 in DNA: TGCAGCGTTACGGGACAGAATCAGGATGGCTACACCTTC.